This T cell receptor (beta chain) derives from a study of blood T cell repertoires in COVID-19. Overall study: Samples came from the United States, Italy and Spain, spanning acute and convalescent COVID-19.

Assay: immunoSEQ multiplex PCR; the TCRdb copy retains only in-frame clones and omits some. The sample gives about 140,000 clones, around 89% of which show up once; roughly 9.6% is in the top ten. This clonotype was obtained from a woman aged 80 or older with acute or convalescent COVID-19. Sequencing used peripheral blood.

The CDR3 is CASSSSGGWYTGELFF. CDR3 DNA: TGTGCCAGCAGCTCGTCGGGGGGGTGGTACACCGGGGAGCTGTTTTTT. The J gene is TRBJ2-2, the V gene TRBV5-6, with TRBD2 identical over 8 bases. Germline CDR1 is SGHDT and CDR2 is YYEEEE. Unmatched junction bases numbered 7, after V lost 3 bases and J lost 3 bases. The CDR3 contains 16 residues.